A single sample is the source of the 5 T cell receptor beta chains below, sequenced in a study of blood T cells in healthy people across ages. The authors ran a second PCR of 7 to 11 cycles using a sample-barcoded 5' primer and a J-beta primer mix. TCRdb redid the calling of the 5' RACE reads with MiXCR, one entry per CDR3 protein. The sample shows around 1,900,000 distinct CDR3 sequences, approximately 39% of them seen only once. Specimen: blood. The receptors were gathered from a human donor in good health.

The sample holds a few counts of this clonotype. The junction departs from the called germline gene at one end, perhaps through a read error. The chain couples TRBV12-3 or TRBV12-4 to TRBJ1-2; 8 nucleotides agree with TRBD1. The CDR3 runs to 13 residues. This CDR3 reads CTSRGQGTYGYTF. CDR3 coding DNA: TGTACCAGCAGAGGACAGGGAACCTATGGCTACACCTTC.

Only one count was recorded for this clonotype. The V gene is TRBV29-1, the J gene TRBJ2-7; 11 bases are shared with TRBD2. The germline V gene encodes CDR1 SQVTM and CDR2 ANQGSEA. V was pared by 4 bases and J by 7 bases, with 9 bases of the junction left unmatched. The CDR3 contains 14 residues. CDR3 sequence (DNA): TGCAGCGTTGTAGCGGGGGGGCGCTACAATGAGCAGTACTTC. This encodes CSVVAGGRYNEQYF.

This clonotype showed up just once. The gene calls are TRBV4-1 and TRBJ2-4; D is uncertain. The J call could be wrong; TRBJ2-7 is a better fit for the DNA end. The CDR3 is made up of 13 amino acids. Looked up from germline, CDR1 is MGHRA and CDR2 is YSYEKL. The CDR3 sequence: CASSQDIAYEQYF. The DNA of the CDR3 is TGCGCCAGCAGCCAAGATATCGCCTACGAGCAGTACTTC.

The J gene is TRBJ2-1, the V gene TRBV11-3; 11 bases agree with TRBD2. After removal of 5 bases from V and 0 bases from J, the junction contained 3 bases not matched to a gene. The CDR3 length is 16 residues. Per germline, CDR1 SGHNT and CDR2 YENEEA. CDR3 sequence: CASSPLAGVSYNEQFF. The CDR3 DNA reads TGTGCCAGCAGCCCACTAGCGGGGGTCTCCTACAATGAGCAGTTCTTC. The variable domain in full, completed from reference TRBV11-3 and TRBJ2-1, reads EAGVVQSPRYKIIEKKQPVAFWCNPISGHNTLYWYLQNLGQGPELLIRYENEEAVDDSQLPKDRFSAERLKGVDSTLKIQPAELGDSAVYLCASSPLAGVSYNEQFFGPGTRLTVL.

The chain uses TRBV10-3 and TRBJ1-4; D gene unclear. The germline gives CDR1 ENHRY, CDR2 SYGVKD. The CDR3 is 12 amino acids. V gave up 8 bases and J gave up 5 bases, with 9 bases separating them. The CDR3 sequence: CAIGRMNEKLFF. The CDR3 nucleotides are TGTGCCATCGGTCGAATGAATGAAAAACTGTTTTTT.